The table lists the clone carrying this TCR beta chain with a count of one. The sample is drawn from a study of blood T cell repertoires in COVID-19. Study context: The analysed material was cDNA or gDNA that came from T cells, B-cell-depleted T cells, or PBMCs.

Some clones are missing from TCRdb's copy, which holds only in-frame ones; the method was immunoSEQ multiplex PCR. The sample lists 50,000 to 65,000 clones, over 60% seen once, with around 4.4% in the top ten. The CDR3 covers 12 residues. Trimming cost V 4 bases and J 4 bases, with 8 bases left between them. Germline-derived CDR1 and CDR2 are SGHDT and YYEEEE. The specimen sequenced was peripheral blood. The sequence was collected from a woman aged 70-85 years with COVID-19, enrolled during active disease. The rearrangement joins TRBV5-6 to TRBJ2-5, with no clear D. CDR3 amino acids: CASSQSIETQYF. Written as DNA, the CDR3 is TGTGCCAGCAGCCAGTCCATAGAGACCCAGTACTTC.